The clone carrying this T cell receptor beta chain has only a few counts. The antigen remains unidentified. PCR was performed a second time for about 7 to 12 cycles using a sample-barcoded 5' primer and a J-beta primer mix. Tags on each cDNA molecule came from a template-switch adaptor with 12 random nucleotides. Via MiXCR, TCRdb re-called the 5' RACE reads, giving one row per CDR3 protein. The data show hundreds of thousands of distinct CDR3 sequences, approximately 59% seen once. The data are from a study of blood T cells in healthy people across ages. Per sample, at least 5 micrograms of total RNA were extracted. Study-wide findings and caveats: Strong correlation was found linking TCR beta diversity to naive T cell percentage.

Trimming took 7 bases from V and 4 from J, leaving 13 bases between them. The CDR3 sequence is 12 residues long. Germline V gene data show CDR1 as SQVTM and CDR2 as ANQGSEA. The rearrangement joins TRBV29-1 to TRBJ1-1, with a possible D match to TRBD1 (6 bases). This TCR was recovered from a young man in good health. Specimen: blood. The CDR3 spells CSGGGRGTEAFF. CDR3 coding DNA: TGCAGCGGCGGGGGCAGAGGCACTGAAGCTTTCTTT.